One sample yielded the 17 T cell receptor beta chains listed below, sequenced in a study of shared clonotypes between healthy human individuals. The repertoire was sequenced with immunoSEQ multiplex PCR; TCRdb's copy has only in-frame clones and lacks some. The repertoire includes 200,000 to 250,000 clones, approximately 65% of them detected once, and roughly 10% sits in the top ten. The sequenced sample was memory CD4+ T cells sorted from blood. Described subset: CD45RA-negative fraction. The origin of the receptors is a man under 40 in good health.

The rearrangement links TRBV6-6 to TRBJ2-1; no reliable D call. Trimming shortened V by 6 bases and J by 8 bases, and 20 bases separated the two germline ends. The V gene's germline CDR1 is MNHNY and CDR2 SVGAGI (reference sequence). The CDR3 covers 15 residues. CDR3 in DNA: TGTGCCAGCAGCCGCTCGTCGGACCCTGGTTATGAGCAGTTCTTC. This translates into CASSRSSDPGYEQFF.

The gene calls are TRBV14 and TRBJ2-7, with 9 bases fitting TRBD1. Trimming took 6 bases from V and 5 from J; bases not matched to a gene: 8. The CDR3 runs to 14 residues. Germline-derived CDR1 and CDR2 are SGHDN and FVKESK. The CDR3 sequence is CASRQTGGWDEQYF. CDR3 coding DNA: TGTGCCAGCAGACAGACAGGGGGATGGGACGAGCAGTACTTC.

The rearrangement joins TRBV2 to TRBJ1-2, with D hard to call. Looked up from germline, CDR1 is SNHLY and CDR2 is FYNNEI. The length of the CDR3 is 12 residues. The V end was cut by 2 bases, the J end by 4 bases, with 5 bases between. This CDR3 is CASSEQSYGYTF. In DNA form, the CDR3 reads TGTGCCAGCAGTGAACAGTCCTATGGCTACACCTTC.

The CDR3, as DNA: TGCGCCAGCAGCATACCGGGACAGAGGCAGTTCTTC. Translated: CASSIPGQRQFF. V and J are TRBV5-1 and TRBJ2-1; 7 bases match TRBD1. Germline loops: CDR1 SGHRS, CDR2 YFSETQ. The junction had 7 bases not matched to a gene; V was cut back by 4 bases and J by 12 bases. There are 12 residues in the CDR3.

The chain employs TRBV6-6 and TRBJ2-7; 7 bases agree with TRBD1. Germline V gene sequence: CDR1 MNHNY, CDR2 SVGAGI (reference sequence). Trimming took 8 bases from V and 2 from J; bases not matched to a gene: 9. The CDR3 extends over 14 amino acids. CDR3 coding DNA: TGTGCCAGCCTTCAAAACAGGGGAACCTACGAGCAGTACTTC. It translates to CASLQNRGTYEQYF.

V and J are TRBV27 and TRBJ2-7, with 7 bases that match TRBD1. Germline V gene data show CDR1 as MNHEY and CDR2 as SMNVEV (reference sequence). This CDR3 has 16 residues. J was trimmed by 2 bases and V by 2 bases; bases with no gene match: 9. The CDR3 bases are TGTGCCAGCAGTTTACGAGGTCGGGACAGCACCTACGAGCAGTACTTC. Amino acids: CASSLRGRDSTYEQYF.

The chain's CDR3 is CASSFPDRVREKLFF. CDR3 DNA: TGTGCCAGCAGTTTCCCTGACAGGGTTAGAGAAAAACTGTTTTTT. V usage is TRBV28 and J usage is TRBJ1-4, with TRBD1 matching over 7 bases. The CDR3 consists of 15 residues. Germline V gene sequence: CDR1 MDHEN, CDR2 SYDVKM. Trimming at V came to 3 bases and at J to 8 bases, leaving 9 bases not matched to a gene.

This clone showed up just a few times. A much larger clone differs by one base, so this may be a read error. V gene TRBV27 combines with J gene TRBJ2-7; D gene uncertain. V was shortened by 5 bases and J by 0 bases, with 5 bases between the two germline ends. Germline CDR1 reads MNHEY; CDR2 reads SMNVEV (reference sequence). CDR3 size: 12 residues. CDR3 DNA sequence: TGTGCCAGCAGTCAACTCTCCTACGAGCAGTACTTC. Its translation: CASSQLSYEQYF.

This clone has a handful of counts. V and J are TRBV7-8 and TRBJ2-7, with 7 positions matching TRBD1. CDR3 length: 14 amino acids. V shed 2 bases and J 2 bases; nucleotides not matched to a gene: 3. Germline assignment: CDR1 SGHVS and CDR2 FQNEAQ. For the CDR3, the DNA is TGTGCCAGCAGCTTATTCGACAGGGCCTACGAGCAGTACTTC. As protein: CASSLFDRAYEQYF.

The V gene is TRBV9, the J gene TRBJ2-2; D may be TRBD1 or TRBD2 (5 bases each). CDR1 and CDR2 (germline): SGDLS, YYNGEE. Trimming left V 3 bases short and J 0 bases short, with 15 bases between. The CDR3 covers 17 residues. The CDR3 DNA reads as TGTGCCAGCAGCGCTACGGAGTGGGGGTCGAACACCGGGGAGCTGTTTTTT. Protein sequence: CASSATEWGSNTGELFF.

V and J are TRBV2 and TRBJ2-3; 11 bases fit TRBD2. There are 18 residues in the CDR3. Germline values: CDR1 SNHLY, CDR2 FYNNEI. V lost 5 bases to trimming and J lost 2 bases; unmatched junction nucleotides: 12. CDR3 sequence (DNA): TGTGCCAGCAGTCGAACTAGCGGGAGCTCCCTAGTCACAGATACGCAGTATTTT. Protein: CASSRTSGSSLVTDTQYF.

This sequence joins TRBV7-7 and TRBJ2-2, with 9 bases lining up with TRBD2. The germline V gene encodes CDR1 SSHAT and CDR2 FNYEAQ (reference sequence). J lost 0 bases, V lost 2 bases, and 7 bases had no gene match. CDR3 length: 18 amino acids. CDR3 region: CASSLLIAGGPNTGELFF. In DNA form, the CDR3 reads TGTGCCAGCAGCTTATTGATTGCGGGAGGGCCGAACACCGGGGAGCTGTTTTTT.

In its sample, this clone was seen a few times. The CDR3 DNA reads TGTGCCAGCAGCCCTCTTACGGGGTCGGGAAATCAGCCCCAGCATTTT. Translated: CASSPLTGSGNQPQHF. The chain has TRBV6-6 and TRBJ1-5; D unresolved. Germline lookup yields CDR1 MNHNY and CDR2 SVGAGI (reference sequence). V was cut by 6 bases and J by 4 bases, with 19 bases left in between. The CDR3 is 16 amino acids.

This clone was recorded many times. CDR3 DNA sequence: TGTGCCAGCAGCCCCCTGGTGGGGGGCACCGGGGAGCTGTTTTTT. Translated: CASSPLVGGTGELFF. The chain joins TRBV9 to TRBJ2-2, with a tentative D call TRBD2 (6 bases). V was cut by 4 bases and J by 4 bases, with 14 bases left in between. In germline, CDR1 is SGDLS, CDR2 YYNGEE. The CDR3 length is 15 residues.

The V call is TRBV28, the J call TRBJ2-3, with D perhaps matching TRBD2 (6 bases). This CDR3 has 10 residues. V was clipped by 4 bases and J by 14 bases, with 10 bases between them. Germline CDR1 and CDR2: MDHEN and SYDVKM. CDR3 DNA: TGTGCCAGCAGTTCTGGGACTGTGTATTTT. Residues: CASSSGTVYF.

This clone was detected a few times. This chain uses TRBV18 with TRBJ2-7, with 9 bases matching TRBD1. Germline loops: CDR1 KGHSH, CDR2 LQKENI. This CDR3 has 11 residues. The V and J ends lost 3 bases and 11 bases, in that order; junction bases with no gene match: 2. CDR3 amino acids: CASSPGQGKYF. The CDR3 region has the DNA TGTGCCAGCTCACCGGGACAGGGAAAGTACTTC.

This rearrangement joins TRBV5-6 to TRBJ2-2; 13 bases match TRBD2. Trimming cost V 6 bases and J 2 bases; bases outside gene matches: 10. The CDR3 consists of 18 residues. The V gene's germline CDR1 is SGHDT and CDR2 YYEEEE. CDR3 loop: CASTRPGLAGPNTGELFF. The CDR3 nucleotides read TGTGCCAGCACCCGTCCGGGACTAGCGGGACCAAACACCGGGGAGCTGTTTTTT.